This T cell receptor (beta chain) was retrieved from a study of blood T cell repertoires in COVID-19. About the study: PBMCs, B-cell-depleted T cells, or T cells provided the cDNA or gDNA that made up the material.

This CDR3 has 15 amino acids. Between the trimmed V and J ends, which lost 7 bases and 6 bases, there was a span of 22 bases. CDR1 is MDHEN and CDR2 is SYDVKM in the germline V gene. Using immunoSEQ multiplex PCR, the repertoire was profiled, and TCRdb retains in-frame clones only, with some absent. The table has more than 150,000 clones, over 75% seen once; the top ten hold approximately 3%. The receptor was isolated from a woman older than 75 with active or convalescent COVID-19. The sequenced sample consisted of peripheral blood. The rearrangement uses TRBV28 and TRBJ2-7, with D perhaps matching TRBD1 (6 bases). CDR3 nucleotides: TGTGCCAGCACATCCAGGGGAACAGGGCTTTTCGAGCAGTACTTC. It encodes CASTSRGTGLFEQYF. The complete variable domain, with remaining parts taken from reference TRBV28 and TRBJ2-7, reads DVKVTQSSRYLVKRTGEKVFLECVQDMDHENMFWYRQDPGLGLRLIYFSYDVKMKEKGDIPEGYSVSREKKERFSLILESASTNQTSMYLCASTSRGTGLFEQYFGPGTRLTVT.